This note documents a single TCR beta chain sequence. These data belong to a study of neurological immune-mediated disorders. TCRdb re-called the 5' RACE reads with MiXCR, one entry per CDR3 protein. The data contain tens of thousands of distinct CDR3 sequences, around a tenth of them singletons. The sequence was collected from a man between 35 and 55 years old in good health. Sequencing was carried out using PBMCs.

The CDR3 DNA follows: TGTGCCAGCAGCTTCGCGGACACAGATACGCAGTATTTT. This gives the protein CASSFADTDTQYF. The rearrangement joins TRBV7-3 to TRBJ2-3; D gene ambiguous. The CDR3 loop spans 13 amino acids. CDR1 is SGHTA, CDR2 FQGTGA, per germline. With 3 bases removed from V and 2 bases from J, the gap between germline ends came to 6 bases.